The present TCR beta chain was sequenced within a study of T-cell reconstitution after alpha-beta-depleted transplantation in children. Study-wide points: About two months after transplant, alpha-beta T cells reportedly came from several hundred expanded graft clones. Among T cells one year after transplant, newly produced cells accounted for most counts and diversity. Some patients showed high day-60 TCRbeta diversity, which derived from surviving recipient T cells and thymic progenitors.

V gave up 1 base and J gave up 3 bases, with 9 bases separating them. Germline CDR1 and CDR2: LGHDT and YNNKEL (reference sequence). There are 15 residues in the CDR3. As concerns this clonotype: Its antigen is not known.

Preparation of the TCRbeta library was carried out with unique molecular identifiers. TCRdb independently ran MiXCR on the PCR reads; one entry per CDR3 protein. The table lists 900,000 or so distinct CDR3 sequences, less than 20% of them singletons, with roughly 4.8% in the top ten. The sequences come from PBMCs, mostly from graft donor cells, collected 360 days after TCRalphabeta/CD19-depleted stem cell transplant. The TCR comes from a male patient under 18 who had a stem cell transplant for acute lymphoblastic leukemia, so the T cells may come from the graft donor. The V call is TRBV3-1, the J call TRBJ1-4; D is ambiguous. The CDR3 loop reads CASSQVPGANEKLFF. The DNA for the CDR3 is TGTGCCAGCAGCCAAGTTCCCGGGGCTAATGAAAAACTGTTTTTT.